The clone carrying this T cell receptor (beta chain) was recorded a few times. TCRdb fed the RT-PCR reads into MiXCR, producing one record per CDR3 protein. The sample records about 680,000 distinct CDR3 sequences, 14% being singletons. This CDR3 has 14 amino acids. CDR1 is SEHNR and CDR2 is FQNEAQ in the germline V gene (reference sequence). V shed 4 bases, J shed 3 bases, and the junction held 4 bases outside the gene matches. Sequencing was carried out using memory CD4+ T cells from blood. The chain combines TRBV7-9 with TRBJ1-1; 8 bases line up with TRBD1. The receptor was isolated from a female donor in good health, serving as a healthy control. CDR3 coding DNA: TGTGCCAGCAGCTCCAGGGGGCAGGACACTGAAGCTTTCTTT. This encodes CASSSRGQDTEAFF.